A selection of T cell receptor beta chains follows, all from one sample in a study of blood T cells in healthy people across ages. TCRdb reprocessed the 5' RACE reads with MiXCR, giving one entry per CDR3 protein. The table shows almost 1 million distinct CDR3 sequences, with roughly half occurring only once. Input material: blood. These receptors originate from a woman aged 60-70 years in good health. The CDR3 runs from the conserved cysteine through the conserved F or W. Fields, in order: clone size, D gene, J gene, V gene, CDR3 protein, CDR3 DNA. D genes are given only for firm matches. Size values are once, few and many counts, or a class for expanded clones, and some rows have none.

few	TRBD1	TRBJ1-1	TRBV11-1	CASTSDRVENTEAFF	TGTGCCAGCACCTCGGACAGGGTGGAGAACACTGAAGCTTTCTTT
.	.	TRBJ2-6	TRBV29-1	CSVPSGVGANVLTF	TGCAGCGTTCCATCAGGGGTCGGGGCCAACGTCCTGACTTTC
few	.	TRBJ1-4	TRBV29-1	CSVVGLGGKLFF	TGCAGCGTTGTCGGTTTGGGAGGAAAACTGTTTTTT
.	TRBD2	TRBJ2-3	TRBV20-1	CSANSSGSPSDTQYF	TGCAGTGCTAATTCTAGCGGGAGTCCCTCAGATACGCAGTATTTT
few	TRBD2	TRBJ2-1	TRBV11-2	CASSLVAGYSSAEQFF	TGTGCCAGCAGCTTAGTAGCGGGATATTCTTCCGCTGAGCAGTTCTTC
.	TRBD1	TRBJ1-1	TRBV27	CASSSIRDRGTEAFF	TGTGCCAGCAGCTCGATCCGGGACAGGGGAACTGAAGCTTTCTTT
.	.	TRBJ2-1	TRBV20-1	CSASDYYRSYNEQFF	TGCAGTGCCTCCGACTACTACCGATCCTACAATGAGCAGTTCTTC
many	.	TRBJ2-4	TRBV29-1	CSVEMRGVKNIQYF	TGCAGCGTTGAAATGAGGGGAGTCAAAAACATTCAGTACTTC
.	TRBD2	TRBJ2-1	TRBV6-5	CASSYSIAGVHNEQFF	TGTGCCAGCAGTTACTCGATAGCGGGAGTCCACAATGAGCAGTTCTTC
once	.	TRBJ2-2	TRBV12-3/TRBV12-4	CASSSLKTGELFF	TGTGCCAGCAGCTCCCTAAAGACCGGGGAGCTGTTTTTT
.	TRBD2	TRBJ2-7	TRBV7-9	CASSSRSSGRPNNEQYF	TGTGCCAGCAGCTCCCGGAGTAGCGGGAGGCCAAACAATGAGCAGTACTTC
.	.	TRBJ2-1	TRBV20-1	CSVPEGAGKFF	TGCAGTGTCCCAGAAGGGGCAGGGAAGTTCTTC
.	TRBD2	TRBJ2-7	TRBV20-1	CSARDWLAGAIDEQYF	TGCAGTGCTAGAGATTGGCTAGCGGGAGCTATCGACGAGCAGTACTTC
many	TRBD1	TRBJ1-2	TRBV4-1	CASSQDRTGSQKRDYGYTF	TGCGCCAGCAGCCAAGATCGGACAGGCTCTCAAAAGAGGGACTATGGCTACACCTTC
few	.	TRBJ2-7	TRBV5-1	CASSLGGGVSSYEQYF	TGCGCCAGCAGCTTGGGAGGGGGGGTCTCGAGCTACGAGCAGTACTTC
.	.	TRBJ2-5	TRBV24-1	CATSETGRKETQYF	TGTGCCACCAGTGAGACCGGACGGAAAGAGACCCAGTACTTC
.	.	TRBJ1-1	TRBV19	CASSGRAEAFF	TGTGCCAGTAGCGGGAGGGCTGAAGCTTTCTTT
few	.	TRBJ2-3	TRBV6-1	CASSEGAAGSDTQYF	TGTGCCAGCAGTGAAGGTGCGGCAGGGTCAGATACGCAGTATTTT
.	TRBD1	TRBJ2-7	TRBV28	CASSTPGTGFYEQYF	TGTGCCAGCAGTACCCCGGGGACAGGGTTTTACGAGCAGTACTTC
.	.	TRBJ2-7	TRBV30	CAWSHGVYEQYF	TGTGCCTGGAGTCATGGGGTCTACGAGCAGTACTTC
few	TRBD1	TRBJ1-2	TRBV29-1	CSVEVPGQGALGYGYTF	TGCAGCGTTGAAGTTCCGGGACAGGGGGCGCTTGGCTATGGCTACACCTTC
.	TRBD2	TRBJ2-5	TRBV9	CASSDGTTQETQYF	TGTGCCAGCAGCGACGGGACTACGCAGGAGACCCAGTACTTC
.	TRBD2	TRBJ2-1	TRBV29-1	CSVGRGTSGANEQFF	TGCAGCGTTGGCCGGGGGACTAGCGGAGCGAATGAGCAGTTCTTC
.	TRBD1	TRBJ2-5	TRBV7-3	CASSEMGQGQETQYF	TGTGCCAGCAGCGAAATGGGACAGGGGCAGGAGACCCAGTACTTC
.	.	TRBJ2-7	TRBV3-1	CASSRSTLCEQYF	TGTGCCAGCAGCCGATCTACCCTATGCGAGCAGTACTTC
few	TRBD1	TRBJ1-1	TRBV7-3	CASFRDSLEYAHGFF	TGTGCCAGCTTTAGGGACAGCCTCGAATATGCCCACGGTTTCTTT
.	.	TRBJ1-1	TRBV4-1	CASSPRDSKMNTEAFF	TGCGCCAGCAGCCCTCGTGACAGTAAAATGAACACTGAAGCTTTCTTT
.	TRBD1	TRBJ2-6	TRBV18	CASSQGARGANVLTF	TGTGCCAGCTCACAGGGGGCGCGAGGGGCCAACGTCCTGACTTTC
few	TRBD2	TRBJ2-1	TRBV20-1	CSARELTSGADNEQFF	TGCAGTGCTAGAGAGTTGACTAGCGGAGCCGACAATGAGCAGTTCTTC
few	TRBD2	TRBJ2-7	TRBV5-1	CASTRGLAGRSYEQYF	TGCGCCAGCACAAGAGGACTAGCGGGACGCTCCTACGAGCAGTACTTC
.	.	TRBJ1-5	TRBV18	CASSGTGLGQPQHF	TGTGCCAGCTCAGGTACAGGGCTCGGGCAGCCCCAGCATTTT
.	.	TRBJ2-3	TRBV12-3/TRBV12-4	CASSSVSGDTQYF	TGTGCCAGCAGCAGTGTATCGGGGGATACGCAGTATTTT
.	TRBD2	TRBJ2-3	TRBV29-1	CSVGTSGSQTDTQYF	TGCAGCGTCGGGACTAGCGGGAGCCAGACAGATACGCAGTATTTT
.	.	TRBJ1-5	TRBV9	CASSRSQEGNQPQHF	TGTGCCAGCAGTAGGTCTCAGGAAGGGAATCAGCCCCAGCATTTT
.	.	TRBJ1-6	TRBV4-3	CASSPQGRYSPLHF	TGCGCCAGCAGCCCGCAGGGGAGGTATTCACCCCTCCACTTT
.	.	TRBJ2-7	TRBV4-3	CASSRREGGPYEQYF	TGCGCCAGCAGCCGTCGAGAGGGTGGCCCCTACGAGCAGTACTTC
.	.	TRBJ2-7	TRBV24-1	CATSWGDEQYF	TGTGCCACCAGTTGGGGCGACGAGCAGTACTTC
few	.	TRBJ2-1	TRBV4-3	CASSQTALVAVYNEQFF	TGCGCCAGCAGCCAAACAGCTTTGGTAGCGGTTTACAATGAGCAGTTCTTC
.	TRBD1	TRBJ1-5	TRBV18	CASSPTGDGQPQHF	TGTGCCAGCTCACCAACAGGGGATGGTCAGCCCCAGCATTTT
.	.	TRBJ2-1	TRBV18	CASSPLAVIHNEQFF	TGTGCCAGCTCACCGCTAGCCGTGATCCACAATGAGCAGTTCTTC
once	.	TRBJ1-5	TRBV28	CASSAMNQPQHF	TGTGCCAGCAGTGCTATGAATCAGCCCCAGCATTTT
.	TRBD2	TRBJ2-1	TRBV27	CASSRGVAGYSEQFF	TGTGCCAGCAGTCGCGGGGTAGCGGGGTACAGTGAGCAGTTCTTC
.	TRBD2	TRBJ2-2	TRBV28	CASSSEGLGTGELFF	TGTGCCAGCAGCTCCGAAGGACTAGGCACCGGGGAGCTGTTTTTT
.	.	TRBJ1-5	TRBV20-1	CSANWQGPGQPQHF	TGCAGTGCTAATTGGCAGGGGCCAGGGCAGCCCCAGCATTTT
.	.	TRBJ2-7	TRBV3-1	CASSQLSREQYF	TGTGCCAGCAGCCAATTATCCCGCGAGCAGTACTTC
once	TRBD2	TRBJ2-1	TRBV20-1	CSARDPSGNYNEQFF	TGCAGTGCTAGAGATCCTAGCGGGAATTACAATGAGCAGTTCTTC